This TCR beta chain is from a study of cytomegalovirus exposure and HLA in healthy donors. Findings of the study overall: TCR beta chains associated with HLA were, in a later analysis, more clonally expanded than equally common others. Among the most significant clusters, several appeared linked to common viral pathogens in a later analysis. Researchers reported from a later analysis that most CMV-associated TCR beta chains appeared HLA-restricted.

Remarks on this clone: The target antigen is unknown.

Vbeta (60) and Jbeta (13) primers were used in the PCR. Profiled with immunoSEQ multiplex PCR; TCRdb holds only in-frame clones, not every one. The sample has about 200,000 clones, roughly 85% seen once. Sequenced sample: PBMCs. This receptor was obtained from a male donor in good health and CMV-seronegative.

Here the CDR3 reads CASRRYENTEAFF. CDR3 DNA: TGTGCCAGCAGGCGGTATGAAAACACTGAAGCTTTCTTT. The gene calls are TRBV28 and TRBJ1-1; D gene unclear. V was clipped by 6 bases and J by 2 bases, with 10 bases between them. The CDR3 is made up of 13 amino acids. Germline CDR1 and CDR2: MDHEN and SYDVKM. The full variable domain, completed using reference TRBV28 and TRBJ1-1, is DVKVTQSSRYLVKRTGEKVFLECVQDMDHENMFWYRQDPGLGLRLIYFSYDVKMKEKGDIPEGYSVSREKKERFSLILESASTNQTSMYLCASRRYENTEAFFGQGTRLTVV.